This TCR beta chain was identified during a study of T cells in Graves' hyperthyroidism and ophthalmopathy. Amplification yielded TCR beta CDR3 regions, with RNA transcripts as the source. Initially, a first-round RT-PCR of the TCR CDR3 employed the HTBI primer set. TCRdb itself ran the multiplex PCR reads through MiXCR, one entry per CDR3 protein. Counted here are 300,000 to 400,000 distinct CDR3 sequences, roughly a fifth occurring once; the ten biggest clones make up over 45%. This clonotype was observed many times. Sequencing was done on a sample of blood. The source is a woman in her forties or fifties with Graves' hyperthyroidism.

CDR3 nucleotides: TGCAGTGCTAGTGACCCGGGGAGAGATACGCAGTATTTT. Translated: CSASDPGRDTQYF. V and J are TRBV20-1 and TRBJ2-3, with D possibly TRBD2 on 5 matching bases. The V gene's germline CDR1 is DFQATT and CDR2 SNEGSKA (reference sequence). This CDR3 has 13 residues. The ends were cut back, 3 bases at V and 5 bases at J, with 12 bases in the middle.